The 23 T cell receptor beta chains presented below share a single source sample, sequenced in a study of T-cell memory formation after mild COVID-19. MiXCR, applied by TCRdb to the 5' RACE reads, yields one record per CDR3 protein. The sample lists some 190,000 distinct CDR3 sequences; about 17% were seen once. Source material: PBMCs or a T cell subset sorted from them (not recorded which). The receptor source for this set is an adult woman who had mild COVID-19 (a few samples of this study predate the infection). Cell type and time point are not known.

The rearrangement uses TRBV25-1 and TRBJ1-2; unclear D gene. Trimming stripped 1 base from V and 1 base from J, with 16 bases between. This CDR3 region has 17 residues. Germline-derived CDR1 and CDR2 are MGHDK and SYGVNS. The CDR3 DNA sequence: TGTGCCAGCAGTGAATCCAGGCCTCGGGGTTATAACTATGGCTACACCTTC. It encodes CASSESRPRGYNYGYTF.

The V and J genes are TRBV29-1 and TRBJ2-3; 7 bases are a match to TRBD1. The CDR3 extends over 13 amino acids. Germline V gene data show CDR1 as SQVTM and CDR2 as ANQGSEA. Unmatched junction bases numbered 3, after V lost 6 bases and J lost 0 bases. CDR3 coding DNA: TGCAGCGTACACAGGGGTAGCACAGATACGCAGTATTTT. Amino acid sequence: CSVHRGSTDTQYF.

This clonotype was observed a handful of times. The V gene is TRBV6-2 or TRBV6-3, the J gene TRBJ2-3; 7 nucleotides match TRBD2. Trimming cost V 7 bases and J 3 bases; bases outside gene matches: 7. CDR1 is MNHEY and CDR2 is SVGEGT in the germline V gene. This CDR3 is 14 amino acids long. The CDR3 bases are TGTGCCAGCAACCGGGGGGATGTAACAGATACGCAGTATTTT. Residues: CASNRGDVTDTQYF.

This chain uses TRBV6-5 with TRBJ1-5; D is unclear. The V end lost 5 bases, the J end lost 5 bases, and 10 bases lay between the germline ends. This CDR3 is built from 13 residues. Germline CDR1 MNHEY, CDR2 SVGAGI. The CDR3 region has the DNA TGTGCCAGCAGTCCCCGTAGGGATCAGCCCCAGCATTTT. Encoded protein: CASSPRRDQPQHF.

The CDR3 protein is CATSTRDRGSETQYF. The CDR3 nucleotides read TGTGCCACCAGCACGCGGGACAGGGGATCAGAGACCCAGTACTTC. This chain joins TRBV15 and TRBJ2-5, with 10 positions matching TRBD1. The CDR3 runs 15 residues. Germline CDR1 reads LNHNV; CDR2 reads YYDKDF (reference sequence). V was pared by 4 bases and J by 4 bases, with 6 bases of the junction left unmatched.

The chain carries TRBV7-8 and TRBJ2-1; D perhaps matches TRBD2 (7 bases). CDR1 is SGHVS and CDR2 is FQNEAQ in the germline V gene. V shed 0 bases and J shed 12 bases, with 9 bases lying between them. The CDR3 has 12 amino acids. CDR3 loop: CASSLAGGLQFF. The CDR3 DNA reads as TGTGCCAGCAGCTTAGCGGGGGGGCTGCAGTTCTTC.

The CDR3 spells CASRVGGNSPLHF. As DNA, the CDR3 is TGTGCCAGCCGGGTAGGGGGTAATTCACCCCTCCACTTT. The V gene is TRBV12-3 or TRBV12-4, the J gene TRBJ1-6; a weak D match, TRBD1 (6 bases). V was shortened by 8 bases and J by 6 bases, with 11 bases between the two germline ends. The CDR3 consists of 13 residues.

The V gene is TRBV7-2, the J gene TRBJ2-7, with 7 nucleotides matching TRBD2. The J segment lost 4 bases and the V segment lost 4 bases, leaving 4 bases of the junction unmatched. Germline CDR1 reads SGHTA; CDR2 reads FQGNSA. The CDR3 is 13 residues long. The CDR3 DNA reads TGTGCCAGCAGCTCGGGGGGAAAATACGAGCAGTACTTC. It encodes CASSSGGKYEQYF.

This clonotype appeared a few times. The chain has TRBV6-5 and TRBJ2-4, with D maybe TRBD1 (6 bases). The CDR3 contains 15 residues. Trimming shortened V by 4 bases and J by 6 bases, and 16 bases separated the two germline ends. Germline V lookup: CDR1 MNHEY, CDR2 SVGAGI. The CDR3 bases are TGTGCCAGCAGTTTTTTTGGGGGCGCGCGAAACATTCAGTACTTC. Its protein is CASSFFGGARNIQYF.

There are a few counts of this clonotype. The rearrangement uses TRBV6-5 and TRBJ2-5, with 7 bases matching TRBD2. V dropped 7 bases and J dropped 1; count of bases not matched to a gene: 6. Germline values: CDR1 MNHEY, CDR2 SVGAGI. This CDR3 is built from 14 residues. The CDR3 coding sequence is TGTGCCAGCAAGATCGGCGGGAGCCAAGAGACCCAGTACTTC. Its protein product is CASKIGGSQETQYF.

The sample holds a few counts of this clonotype. The CDR3 DNA is TGTGCCAGCAGCTTATTGCGGGGGGCCGAGACCAATGAGCAGTTCTTC. It is translated as CASSLLRGAETNEQFF. V gene TRBV7-2 combines with J gene TRBJ2-1; TRBD2 agrees at 8 bases. The CDR3 loop spans 16 amino acids. Looked up from germline, CDR1 is SGHTA and CDR2 is FQGNSA. J gave up 6 bases and V 2 bases, and 9 bases lay outside the gene matches.

This clonotype was seen more than once but under ten times. The gene calls are TRBV12-3 or TRBV12-4 and TRBJ2-1, with 8 bases aligning to TRBD2. The CDR3 loop spans 14 amino acids. The J segment lost 8 bases and the V segment lost 6 bases, leaving 9 bases of the junction unmatched. DNA for the CDR3: TGTGCCAGCAGCTTGGGGACTAGTATCGATGAGCAGTTCTTC. Translating gives CASSLGTSIDEQFF.

This clonotype was counted a few times. The chain joins TRBV18 to TRBJ2-5; D might be TRBD2 (6 bases). With 3 bases removed from V and 5 bases from J, the gap between germline ends came to 10 bases. Germline V CDR1 and CDR2: KGHSH, LQKENI. The CDR3 length is 13 residues. CDR3 DNA sequence: TGTGCCAGCTCACCTTCACGGGAGGAGACCCAGTACTTC. Protein product: CASSPSREETQYF.

V is TRBV20-1 and J is TRBJ1-2, with D unclear. Trimming removed 1 base at V and 6 bases at J, with 3 bases between. The CDR3 covers 10 residues. CDR1 is DFQATT, CDR2 SNEGSKA, per germline (reference sequence). Here the CDR3 reads CSARVNGYTF. DNA of the CDR3: TGCAGTGCTAGAGTCAATGGCTACACCTTC.

A few counts support this clonotype. The chain links TRBV11-3 to TRBJ2-1, with 9 bases fitting TRBD2. This CDR3 spans 20 amino acids. Germline V gene lookup returns CDR1 SGHNT and CDR2 YENEEA. Trimming took 2 bases from V and 9 from J; bases not matched to a gene: 23. The CDR3 protein is CASSLLGRGSGGRAGIEQFF. CDR3 sequence (DNA): TGTGCCAGCAGCTTACTGGGTCGGGGTTCAGGCGGGAGGGCCGGGATTGAGCAGTTCTTC.

This clonotype was counted only a few times. The chain is built from TRBV4-2 and TRBJ1-1, with D possibly being TRBD1 (6 bases). Germline V gene sequence: CDR1 LGHNA, CDR2 YNFKEQ. The CDR3 loop spans 16 amino acids. Trimming took off 0 bases at V and 5 bases at J, with 16 bases between the two ends. CDR3 nucleotides: TGTGCCAGCAGCCAAGAGTGGGGGGCGGTAGGAACTGAAGCTTTCTTT. This codes for CASSQEWGAVGTEAFF.

This clonotype was counted a few times. The chain joins TRBV20-1 to TRBJ2-7, with 11 bases fitting TRBD2. V was pared by 6 bases and J by 4 bases, with 8 bases of the junction left unmatched. Germline V CDR1 and CDR2: DFQATT, SNEGSKA (reference sequence). The CDR3 consists of 14 residues. CDR3 sequence reads: CSAGTSGRRYEQYF. In DNA, the CDR3 is TGCAGTGCGGGTACTAGCGGGAGAAGGTACGAGCAGTACTTC.

This clonotype was counted only a few times. This sequence joins TRBV6-6 and TRBJ2-7; the match to TRBD2 covers 7 bases. Germline V gene data show CDR1 as MNHNY and CDR2 as SVGAGI (reference sequence). The trim removed 6 bases at V and 5 bases at J, leaving 10 bases unmatched. The CDR3 runs to 14 residues. The CDR3 sequence: CASRLGGSPHEQYF. CDR3 nucleotides: TGTGCCAGCAGACTCGGGGGGAGCCCCCACGAGCAGTACTTC.

This clonotype was detected a few times. J is TRBJ1-2 and V is TRBV30; D is ambiguous. V was cut by 0 bases and J by 8 bases, with 16 bases left in between. Per germline, CDR1 GTSNPN and CDR2 SVGIG (reference sequence). The CDR3 covers 14 residues. The CDR3 reads CAWSVGQASRGYTF. For the CDR3, the DNA is TGTGCCTGGAGTGTTGGGCAGGCTTCTCGAGGCTACACCTTC.

V gene TRBV5-4 combines with J gene TRBJ2-2, with TRBD1 as a possible D gene (6 bases). Germline V gene lookup returns CDR1 SGHNT and CDR2 YYREEE (reference sequence). This CDR3 has 15 amino acids. Between the trimmed V and J ends, which lost 0 bases and 1 base, there was a span of 7 bases. In DNA form, the CDR3 reads TGTGCCAGCAGCTTGGACAGGGTGAACACCGGGGAGCTGTTTTTT. Protein product: CASSLDRVNTGELFF.

This clonotype has a count of ten or more. The chain is built from TRBV5-1 and TRBJ2-5; D ambiguous. Germline V gene lookup returns CDR1 SGHRS and CDR2 YFSETQ. The CDR3 has 14 amino acids. V was cut by 0 bases and J by 0 bases, with 6 bases left in between. CDR3 nucleotides: TGCGCCAGCAGCTTGGTTGCGGACCAAGAGACCCAGTACTTC. Translating it yields CASSLVADQETQYF.

The chain uses TRBV7-9 and TRBJ1-1; D is perhaps TRBD1 (5 bases). The germline V gene encodes CDR1 SEHNR and CDR2 FQNEAQ (reference sequence). V lost 4 bases and J 9 bases, leaving 15 bases between the germline ends. This CDR3 spans 13 amino acids. CDR3 in DNA: TGTGCCAGCAGCTCCAACAGGATTTCTAAAGCTTTCTTT. Translation: CASSSNRISKAFF.

This clonotype was counted between two and nine times. V and J are TRBV29-1 and TRBJ1-5; D is ambiguous. The V gene lost 6 bases and the J gene lost 4 bases, with 13 bases spanning the gap. This CDR3 comprises 13 residues. CDR1 SQVTM and CDR2 ANQGSEA come from the germline V gene. CDR3 protein: CSVGENRNQPQHF. The CDR3 nucleotides are TGCAGCGTAGGTGAGAATAGAAATCAGCCCCAGCATTTT.